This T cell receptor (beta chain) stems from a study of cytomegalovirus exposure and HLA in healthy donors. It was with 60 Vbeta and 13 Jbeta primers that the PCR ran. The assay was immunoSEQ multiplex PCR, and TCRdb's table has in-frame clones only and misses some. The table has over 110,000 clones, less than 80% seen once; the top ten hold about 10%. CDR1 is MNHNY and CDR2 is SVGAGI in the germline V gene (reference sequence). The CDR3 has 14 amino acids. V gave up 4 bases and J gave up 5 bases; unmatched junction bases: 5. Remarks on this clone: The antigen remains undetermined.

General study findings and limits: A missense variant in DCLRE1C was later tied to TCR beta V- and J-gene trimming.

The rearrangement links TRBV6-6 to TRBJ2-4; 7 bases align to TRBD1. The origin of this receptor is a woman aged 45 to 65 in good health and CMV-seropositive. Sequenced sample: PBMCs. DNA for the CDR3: TGTGCCAGCAGTTTCGGGACAGCAGAAAACATTCAGTACTTC. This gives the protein CASSFGTAENIQYF.